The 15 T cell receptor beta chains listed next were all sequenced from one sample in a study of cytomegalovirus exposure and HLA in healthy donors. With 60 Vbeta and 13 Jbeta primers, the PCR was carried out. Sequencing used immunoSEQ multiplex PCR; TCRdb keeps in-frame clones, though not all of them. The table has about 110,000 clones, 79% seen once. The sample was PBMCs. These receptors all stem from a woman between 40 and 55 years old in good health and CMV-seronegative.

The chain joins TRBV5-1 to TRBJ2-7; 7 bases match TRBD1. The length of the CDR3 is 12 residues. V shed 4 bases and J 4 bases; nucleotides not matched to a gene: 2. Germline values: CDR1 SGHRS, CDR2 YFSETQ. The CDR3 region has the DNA TGCGCCAGCAGCATACAGGGGTACGAGCAGTACTTC. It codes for CASSIQGYEQYF.

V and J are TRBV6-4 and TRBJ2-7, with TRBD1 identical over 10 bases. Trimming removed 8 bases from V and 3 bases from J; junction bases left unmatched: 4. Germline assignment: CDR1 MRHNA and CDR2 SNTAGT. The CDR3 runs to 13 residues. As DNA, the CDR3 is TGTGCCAGCTCCCGGGACAGGGGCTACGAGCAGTACTTC. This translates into CASSRDRGYEQYF.

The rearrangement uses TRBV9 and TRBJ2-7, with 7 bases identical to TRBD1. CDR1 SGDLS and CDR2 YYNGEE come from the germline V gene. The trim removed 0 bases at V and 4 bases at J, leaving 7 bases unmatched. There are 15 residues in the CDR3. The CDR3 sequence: CASSVGDSLLYEQYF. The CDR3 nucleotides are TGTGCCAGCAGCGTAGGGGACAGTTTGTTGTACGAGCAGTACTTC.

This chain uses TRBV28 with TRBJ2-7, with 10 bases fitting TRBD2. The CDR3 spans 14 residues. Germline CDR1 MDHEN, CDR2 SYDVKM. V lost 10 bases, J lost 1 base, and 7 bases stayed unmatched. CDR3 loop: CATGAGGRSYEQYF. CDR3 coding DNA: TGTGCCACCGGAGCGGGAGGGCGATCCTACGAGCAGTACTTC.

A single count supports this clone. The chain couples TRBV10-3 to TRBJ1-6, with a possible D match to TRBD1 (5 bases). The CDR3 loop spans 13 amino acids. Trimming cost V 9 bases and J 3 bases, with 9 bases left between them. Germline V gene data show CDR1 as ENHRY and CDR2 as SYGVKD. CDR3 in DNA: TGTGCCATTACAGGAAACTATAATTCACCCCTCCACTTT. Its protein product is CAITGNYNSPLHF.

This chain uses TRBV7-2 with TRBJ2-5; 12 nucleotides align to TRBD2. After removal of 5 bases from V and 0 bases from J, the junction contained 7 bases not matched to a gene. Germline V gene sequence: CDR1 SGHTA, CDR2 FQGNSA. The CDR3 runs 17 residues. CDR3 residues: CASSAGLAGTYQETQYF. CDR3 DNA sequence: TGTGCCAGCAGCGCCGGACTAGCGGGGACGTACCAAGAGACCCAGTACTTC.

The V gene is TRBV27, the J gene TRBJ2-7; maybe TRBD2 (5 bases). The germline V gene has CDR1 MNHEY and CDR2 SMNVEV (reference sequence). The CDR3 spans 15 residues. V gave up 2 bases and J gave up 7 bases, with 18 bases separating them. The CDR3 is CASSLRDPLTGEQYF. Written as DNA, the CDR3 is TGTGCCAGCAGTTTACGGGATCCACTTACTGGGGAGCAGTACTTC.

CDR3 amino acids: CASSLPGQGPGGYTF. The CDR3 DNA reads as TGCGCCAGCAGTCTACCCGGACAGGGACCTGGGGGCTACACCTTC. The chain recombines TRBV23-1 with TRBJ1-2; TRBD1 matches at 8 bases. TRBV23-1 falls under the ORF class, with uncertain function. The junction had 12 bases not matched to a gene; V was cut back by 4 bases and J by 8 bases. The CDR3 consists of 15 residues.

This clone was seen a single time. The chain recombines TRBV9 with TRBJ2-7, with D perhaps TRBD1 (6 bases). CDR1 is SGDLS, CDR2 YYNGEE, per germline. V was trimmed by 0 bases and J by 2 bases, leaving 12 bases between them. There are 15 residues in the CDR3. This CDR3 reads CASSVATGSTYEQYF. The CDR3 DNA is TGTGCCAGCAGCGTAGCTACAGGGAGCACCTACGAGCAGTACTTC.

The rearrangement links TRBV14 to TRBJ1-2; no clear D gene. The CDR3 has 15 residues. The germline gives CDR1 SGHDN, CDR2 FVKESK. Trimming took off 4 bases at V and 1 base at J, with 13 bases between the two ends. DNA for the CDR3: TGTGCCAGCAGCCCCCGAGAGGAATTTAACTATGGCTACACCTTC. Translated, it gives CASSPREEFNYGYTF.

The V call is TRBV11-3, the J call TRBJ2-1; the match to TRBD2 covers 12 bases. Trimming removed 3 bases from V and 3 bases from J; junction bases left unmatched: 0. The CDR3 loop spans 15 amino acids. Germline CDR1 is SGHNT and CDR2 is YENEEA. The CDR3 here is CASSLGLAGYNEQFF. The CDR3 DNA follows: TGTGCCAGCAGCTTGGGACTAGCGGGCTACAATGAGCAGTTCTTC. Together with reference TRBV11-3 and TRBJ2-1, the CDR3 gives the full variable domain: EAGVVQSPRYKIIEKKQPVAFWCNPISGHNTLYWYLQNLGQGPELLIRYENEEAVDDSQLPKDRFSAERLKGVDSTLKIQPAELGDSAVYLCASSLGLAGYNEQFFGPGTRLTVL.

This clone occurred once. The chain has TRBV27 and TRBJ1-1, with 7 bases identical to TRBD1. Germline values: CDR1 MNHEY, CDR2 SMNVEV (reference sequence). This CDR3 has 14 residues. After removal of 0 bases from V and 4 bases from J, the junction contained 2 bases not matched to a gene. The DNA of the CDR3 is TGTGCCAGCAGTTTATCCAGGGGGACCACTGAAGCTTTCTTT. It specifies CASSLSRGTTEAFF.

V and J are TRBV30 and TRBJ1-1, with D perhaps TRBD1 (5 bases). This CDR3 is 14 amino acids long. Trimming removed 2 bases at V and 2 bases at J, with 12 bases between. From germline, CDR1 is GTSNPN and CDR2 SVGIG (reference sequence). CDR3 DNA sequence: TGTGCCTGGAGTAGGGGAGGTAAAAACACTGAAGCTTTCTTT. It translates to CAWSRGGKNTEAFF.

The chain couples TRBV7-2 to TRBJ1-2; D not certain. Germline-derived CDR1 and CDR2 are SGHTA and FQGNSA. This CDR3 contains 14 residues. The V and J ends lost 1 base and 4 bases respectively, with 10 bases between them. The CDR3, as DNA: TGTGCCAGCAGCTTAGATGTAGGGAGCTATGGCTACACCTTC. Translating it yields CASSLDVGSYGYTF.

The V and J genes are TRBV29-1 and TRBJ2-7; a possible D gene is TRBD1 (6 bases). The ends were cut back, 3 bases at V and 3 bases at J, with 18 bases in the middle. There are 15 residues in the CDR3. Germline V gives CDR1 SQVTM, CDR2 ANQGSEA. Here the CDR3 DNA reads TGCAGCGTTGAGCCCCTAGCAGGGGTTAGCTACGAGCAGTACTTC. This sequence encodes CSVEPLAGVSYEQYF.